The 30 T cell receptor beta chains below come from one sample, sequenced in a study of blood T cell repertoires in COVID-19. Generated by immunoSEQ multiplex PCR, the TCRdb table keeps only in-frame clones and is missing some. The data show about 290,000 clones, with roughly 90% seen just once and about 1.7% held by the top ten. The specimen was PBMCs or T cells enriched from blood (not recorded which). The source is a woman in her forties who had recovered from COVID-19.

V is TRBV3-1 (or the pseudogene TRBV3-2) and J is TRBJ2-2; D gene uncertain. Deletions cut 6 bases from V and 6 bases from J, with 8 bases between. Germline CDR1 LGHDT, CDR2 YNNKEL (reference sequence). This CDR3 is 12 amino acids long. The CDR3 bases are TGTGCCAGCAGTCTCATAGCCGGGGAGCTGTTTTTT. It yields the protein CASSLIAGELFF.

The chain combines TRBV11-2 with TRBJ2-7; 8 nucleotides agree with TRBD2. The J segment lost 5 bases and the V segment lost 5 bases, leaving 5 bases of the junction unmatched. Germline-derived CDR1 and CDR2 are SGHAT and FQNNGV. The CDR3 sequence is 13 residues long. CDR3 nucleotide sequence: TGTGCCAGCAGCCGACTAGCGTACCACGAGCAGTACTTC. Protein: CASSRLAYHEQYF.

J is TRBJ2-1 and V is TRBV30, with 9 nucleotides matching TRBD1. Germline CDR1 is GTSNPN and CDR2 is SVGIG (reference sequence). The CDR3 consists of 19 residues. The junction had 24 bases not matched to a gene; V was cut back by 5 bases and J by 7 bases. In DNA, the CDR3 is TGTGCCTGGGGGAGCCACCCATTTAGGACAGGGGCCCCGGCTAATGAGCAGTTCTTC. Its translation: CAWGSHPFRTGAPANEQFF. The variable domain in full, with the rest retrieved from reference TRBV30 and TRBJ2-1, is SQTIHQWPATLVQPVGSPLSLECTVEGTSNPNLYWYRQAAGRGLQLLFYSVGIGQISSEVPQNLSASRPQDRQFILSSKKLLLSDSGFYLCAWGSHPFRTGAPANEQFFGPGTRLTVL.

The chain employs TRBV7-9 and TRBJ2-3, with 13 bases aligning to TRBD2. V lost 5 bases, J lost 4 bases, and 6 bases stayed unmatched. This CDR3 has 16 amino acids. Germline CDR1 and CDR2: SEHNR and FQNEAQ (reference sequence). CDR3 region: CASSRRTSGGPDTQYF. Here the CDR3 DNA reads TGTGCCAGCAGCCGCCGGACTAGCGGGGGCCCAGATACGCAGTATTTT. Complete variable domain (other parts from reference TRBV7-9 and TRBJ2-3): DTGVSQNPRHKITKRGQNVTFRCDPISEHNRLYWYRQTLGQGPEFLTYFQNEAQLEKSRLLSDRFSAERPKGSFSTLEIQRTEQGDSAMYLCASSRRTSGGPDTQYFGPGTRLTVL.

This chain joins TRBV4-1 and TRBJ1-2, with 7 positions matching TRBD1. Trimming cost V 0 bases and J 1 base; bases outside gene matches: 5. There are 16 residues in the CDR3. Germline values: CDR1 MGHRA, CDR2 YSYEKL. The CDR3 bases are TGCGCCAGCAGCCAAGAAAGACAGGGCGATAACTATGGCTACACCTTC. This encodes CASSQERQGDNYGYTF.

The CDR3 DNA sequence: TGTGCCAGCAGCGACAGGGGGGCGCGGTCACCCCTCCACTTT. Amino acid sequence: CASSDRGARSPLHF. The chain has TRBV3-1 (or the pseudogene TRBV3-2) and TRBJ1-6; TRBD1 matches 9 bases. In germline, CDR1 is LGHDT, CDR2 YNNKEL (reference sequence). The CDR3 length is 14 residues. V was clipped by 5 bases and J by 10 bases; unmatched bases: 6.

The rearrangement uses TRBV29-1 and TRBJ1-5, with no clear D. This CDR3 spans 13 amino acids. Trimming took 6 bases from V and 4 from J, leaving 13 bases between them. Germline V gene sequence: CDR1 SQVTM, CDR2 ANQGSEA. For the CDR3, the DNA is TGCAGCGTGAGGGCGGACGGGAATCAGCCCCAGCATTTT. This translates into CSVRADGNQPQHF.

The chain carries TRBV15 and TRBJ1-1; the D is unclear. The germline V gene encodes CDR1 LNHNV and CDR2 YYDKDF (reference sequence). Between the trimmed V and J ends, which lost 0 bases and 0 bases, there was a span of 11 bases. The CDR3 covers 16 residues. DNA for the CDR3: TGTGCCACCAGCAGAGATTACACAAACATGAACACTGAAGCTTTCTTT. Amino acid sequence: CATSRDYTNMNTEAFF.

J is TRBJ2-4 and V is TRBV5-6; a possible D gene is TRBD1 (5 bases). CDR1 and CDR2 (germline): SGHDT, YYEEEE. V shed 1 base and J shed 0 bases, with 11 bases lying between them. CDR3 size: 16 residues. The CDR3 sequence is CASSLRWGLAKNIQYF. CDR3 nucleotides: TGTGCCAGCAGCTTGCGGTGGGGCTTAGCCAAAAACATTCAGTACTTC.

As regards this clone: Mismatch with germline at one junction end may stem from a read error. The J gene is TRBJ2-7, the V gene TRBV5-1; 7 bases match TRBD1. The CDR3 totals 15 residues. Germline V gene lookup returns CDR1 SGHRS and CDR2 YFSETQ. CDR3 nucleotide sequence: TGCGCCAGCAGCTTGTCAGACGAAGCCAGACAGGGCAAGAACTTC. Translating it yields CASSLSDEARQGKNF.

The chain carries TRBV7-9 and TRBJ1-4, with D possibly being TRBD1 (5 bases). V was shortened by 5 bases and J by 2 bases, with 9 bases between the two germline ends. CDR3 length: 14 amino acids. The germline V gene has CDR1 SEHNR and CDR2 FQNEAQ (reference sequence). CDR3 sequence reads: CASSPDSTNEKLFF. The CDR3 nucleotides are TGTGCCAGCAGCCCTGACAGTACTAATGAAAAACTGTTTTTT.

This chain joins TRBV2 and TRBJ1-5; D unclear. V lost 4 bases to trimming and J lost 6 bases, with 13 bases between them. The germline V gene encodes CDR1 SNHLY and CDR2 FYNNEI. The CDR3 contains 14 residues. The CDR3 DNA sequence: TGTGCCAGCAGTGTAGGTTCCCGGGGTCAGCCCCAGCATTTT. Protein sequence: CASSVGSRGQPQHF. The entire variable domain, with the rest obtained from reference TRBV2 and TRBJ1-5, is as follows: EPEVTQTPSHQVTQMGQEVILRCVPISNHLYFYWYRQILGQKVEFLVSFYNNEISEKSEIFDDQFSVERPDGSNFTLKIRSTKLEDSAMYFCASSVGSRGQPQHFGDGTRLSIL.

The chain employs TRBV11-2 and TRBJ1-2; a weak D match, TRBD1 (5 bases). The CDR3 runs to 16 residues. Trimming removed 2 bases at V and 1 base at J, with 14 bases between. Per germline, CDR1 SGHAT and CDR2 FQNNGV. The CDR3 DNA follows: TGTGCCAGCAGCTTAAGTCCGAGACAGAATAACTATGGCTACACCTTC. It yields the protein CASSLSPRQNNYGYTF. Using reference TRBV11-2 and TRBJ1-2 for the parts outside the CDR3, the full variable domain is EAGVAQSPRYKIIEKRQSVAFWCNPISGHATLYWYQQILGQGPKLLIQFQNNGVVDDSQLPKDRFSAERLKGVDSTLKIQPAKLEDSAVYLCASSLSPRQNNYGYTFGSGTRLTVV.

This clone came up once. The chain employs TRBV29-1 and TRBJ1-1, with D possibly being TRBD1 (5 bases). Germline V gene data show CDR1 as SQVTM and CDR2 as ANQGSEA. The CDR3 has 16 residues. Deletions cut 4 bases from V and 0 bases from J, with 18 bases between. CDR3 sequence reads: CSVGGSRARLNTEAFF. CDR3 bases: TGCAGCGTTGGGGGCAGCCGTGCTCGTCTGAACACTGAAGCTTTCTTT.

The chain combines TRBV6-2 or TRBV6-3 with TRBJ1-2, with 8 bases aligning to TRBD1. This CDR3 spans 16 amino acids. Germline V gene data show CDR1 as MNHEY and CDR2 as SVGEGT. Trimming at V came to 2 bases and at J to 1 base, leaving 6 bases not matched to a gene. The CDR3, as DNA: TGTGCCAGCAGTTACAATCCGACAGGGGTTAACTATGGCTACACCTTC. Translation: CASSYNPTGVNYGYTF.

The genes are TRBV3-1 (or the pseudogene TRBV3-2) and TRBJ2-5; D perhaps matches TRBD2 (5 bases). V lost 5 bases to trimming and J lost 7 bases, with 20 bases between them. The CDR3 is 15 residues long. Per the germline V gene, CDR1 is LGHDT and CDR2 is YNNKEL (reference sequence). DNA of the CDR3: TGTGCCAGCAGCTGGGCTCTCAGGAGAGGAGGGACCCAGTACTTC. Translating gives CASSWALRRGGTQYF.

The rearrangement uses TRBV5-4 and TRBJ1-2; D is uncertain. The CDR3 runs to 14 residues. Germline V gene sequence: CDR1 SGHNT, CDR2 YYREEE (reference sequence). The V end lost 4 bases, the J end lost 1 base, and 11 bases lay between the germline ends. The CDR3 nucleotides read TGTGCCAGCAGCACCGCGGGATTTAACTATGGCTACACCTTC. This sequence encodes CASSTAGFNYGYTF.

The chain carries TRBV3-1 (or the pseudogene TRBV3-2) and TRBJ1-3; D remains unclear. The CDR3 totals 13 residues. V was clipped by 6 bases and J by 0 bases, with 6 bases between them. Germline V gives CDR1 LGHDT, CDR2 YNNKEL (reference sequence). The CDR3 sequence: CASRHSSGNTIYF. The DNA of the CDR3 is TGTGCCAGCAGACACAGCTCTGGAAACACCATATATTTT.

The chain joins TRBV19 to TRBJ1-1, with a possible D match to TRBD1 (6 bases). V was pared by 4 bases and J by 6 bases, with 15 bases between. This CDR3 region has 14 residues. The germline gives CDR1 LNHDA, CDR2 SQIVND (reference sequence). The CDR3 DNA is TGTGCCAGTAGTACCCGGACAGAAAGGGCTGAAGCTTTCTTT. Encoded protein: CASSTRTERAEAFF.

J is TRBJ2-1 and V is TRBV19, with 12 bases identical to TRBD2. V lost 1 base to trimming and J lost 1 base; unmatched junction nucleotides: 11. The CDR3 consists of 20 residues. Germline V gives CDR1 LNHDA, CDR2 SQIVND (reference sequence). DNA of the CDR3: TGTGCCAGTAGTATAGTGGGGCTAGCGGGAGGGGGGAGGTCCTACAATGAGCAGTTCTTC. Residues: CASSIVGLAGGGRSYNEQFF.

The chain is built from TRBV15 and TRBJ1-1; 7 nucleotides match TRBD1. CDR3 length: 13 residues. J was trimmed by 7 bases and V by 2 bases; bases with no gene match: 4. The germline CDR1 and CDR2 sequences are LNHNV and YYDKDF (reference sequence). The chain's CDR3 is CATSRPTGIEAFF. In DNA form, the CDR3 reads TGTGCCACCAGCAGACCGACAGGGATTGAAGCTTTCTTT. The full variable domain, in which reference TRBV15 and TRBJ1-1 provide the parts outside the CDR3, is DAMVIQNPRYQVTQFGKPVTLSCSQTLNHNVMYWYQQKSSQAPKLLFHYYDKDFNNEADTPDNFQSRRPNTSFCFLDIRSPGLGDTAMYLCATSRPTGIEAFFGQGTRLTVV.

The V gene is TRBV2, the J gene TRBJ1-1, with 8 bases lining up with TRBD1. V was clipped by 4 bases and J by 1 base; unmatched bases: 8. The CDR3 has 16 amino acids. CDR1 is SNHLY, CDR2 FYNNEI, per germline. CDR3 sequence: CASSARQGASNTEAFF. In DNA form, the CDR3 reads TGTGCCAGCAGTGCGCGGCAGGGGGCTTCGAACACTGAAGCTTTCTTT.

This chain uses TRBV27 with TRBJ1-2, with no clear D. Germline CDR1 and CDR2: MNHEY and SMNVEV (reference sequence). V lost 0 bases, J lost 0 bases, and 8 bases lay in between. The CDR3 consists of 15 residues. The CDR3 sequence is CASSLSGSSNYGYTF. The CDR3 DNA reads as TGTGCCAGCAGTTTATCGGGCAGCTCTAACTATGGCTACACCTTC.

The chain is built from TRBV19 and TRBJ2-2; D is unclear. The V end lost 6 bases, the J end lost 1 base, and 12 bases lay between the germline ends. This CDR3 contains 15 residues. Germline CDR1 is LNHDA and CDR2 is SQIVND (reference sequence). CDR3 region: CASRQQSRNTGELFF. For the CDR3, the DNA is TGTGCCAGTAGACAACAGAGTCGGAACACCGGGGAGCTGTTTTTT.

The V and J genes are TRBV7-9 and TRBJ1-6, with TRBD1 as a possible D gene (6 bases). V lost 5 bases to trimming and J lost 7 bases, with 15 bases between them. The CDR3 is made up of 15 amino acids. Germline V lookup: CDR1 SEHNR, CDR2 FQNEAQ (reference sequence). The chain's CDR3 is CASSPWGPENSPLHF. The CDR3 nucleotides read TGTGCCAGCAGCCCGTGGGGGCCTGAGAATTCACCCCTCCACTTT. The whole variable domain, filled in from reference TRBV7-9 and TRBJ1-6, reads DTGVSQNPRHKITKRGQNVTFRCDPISEHNRLYWYRQTLGQGPEFLTYFQNEAQLEKSRLLSDRFSAERPKGSFSTLEIQRTEQGDSAMYLCASSPWGPENSPLHFGNGTRLTVT.

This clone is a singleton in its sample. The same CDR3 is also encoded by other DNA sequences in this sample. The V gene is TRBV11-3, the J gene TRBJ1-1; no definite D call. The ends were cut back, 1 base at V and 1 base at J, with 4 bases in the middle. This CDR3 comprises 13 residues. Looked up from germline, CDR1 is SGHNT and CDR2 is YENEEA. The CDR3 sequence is CASSLARNTEAFF. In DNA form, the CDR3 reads TGTGCCAGCAGCTTAGCCCGGAACACTGAAGCTTTCTTT.

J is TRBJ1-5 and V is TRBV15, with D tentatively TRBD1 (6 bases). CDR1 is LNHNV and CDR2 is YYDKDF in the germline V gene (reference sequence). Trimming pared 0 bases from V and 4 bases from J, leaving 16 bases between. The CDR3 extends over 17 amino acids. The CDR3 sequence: CATSREEAFQGNQPQHF. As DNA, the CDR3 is TGTGCCACCAGCAGAGAGGAGGCGTTTCAGGGGAATCAGCCCCAGCATTTT.

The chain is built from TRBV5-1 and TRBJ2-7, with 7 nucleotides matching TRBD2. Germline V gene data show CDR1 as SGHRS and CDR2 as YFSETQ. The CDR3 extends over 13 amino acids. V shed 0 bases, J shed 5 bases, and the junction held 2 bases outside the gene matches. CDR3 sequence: CASSLDAGDEQYF. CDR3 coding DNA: TGCGCCAGCAGCTTGGACGCGGGAGACGAGCAGTACTTC.

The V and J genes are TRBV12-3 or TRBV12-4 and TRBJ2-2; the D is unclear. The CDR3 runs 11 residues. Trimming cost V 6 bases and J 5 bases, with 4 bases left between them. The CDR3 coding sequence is TGTGCCAGCAGGAGGACCGGGGAGCTGTTTTTT. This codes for CASRRTGELFF.

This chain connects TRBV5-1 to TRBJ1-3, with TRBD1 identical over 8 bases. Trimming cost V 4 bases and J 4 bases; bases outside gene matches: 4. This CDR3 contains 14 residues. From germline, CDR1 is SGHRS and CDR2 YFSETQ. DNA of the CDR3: TGCGCCAGCAGCCCGGACAGGGTGGGAAACACCATATATTTT. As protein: CASSPDRVGNTIYF.